The T cell receptor beta chain described here comes from a study of identical twins. The table lists this clonotype with many counts. TCRdb used MiXCR to reprocess the 5' RACE reads, holding one entry per CDR3 protein. This sample has fewer than 550,000 distinct CDR3 sequences, with roughly an eighth found just once. Germline V gives CDR1 MGHRA, CDR2 YSYEKL. V was cut by 5 bases and J by 6 bases, with 29 bases left in between. The CDR3 is 18 residues long. This same sample was also taken into another study, of yellow fever vaccine responses in identical twins.

Sequenced input: CD4+ T cells sorted from blood. The clonotype was recovered from a woman between 18 and 29 years old in good health. V usage is TRBV4-1 and J usage is TRBJ2-7; maybe TRBD1 (6 bases). In DNA form, the CDR3 reads TGCGCCAGCAGCTACCGGGACATGGGTCAATATTCGGTCTCCGAGCAGTACTTC. Its translation is CASSYRDMGQYSVSEQYF.